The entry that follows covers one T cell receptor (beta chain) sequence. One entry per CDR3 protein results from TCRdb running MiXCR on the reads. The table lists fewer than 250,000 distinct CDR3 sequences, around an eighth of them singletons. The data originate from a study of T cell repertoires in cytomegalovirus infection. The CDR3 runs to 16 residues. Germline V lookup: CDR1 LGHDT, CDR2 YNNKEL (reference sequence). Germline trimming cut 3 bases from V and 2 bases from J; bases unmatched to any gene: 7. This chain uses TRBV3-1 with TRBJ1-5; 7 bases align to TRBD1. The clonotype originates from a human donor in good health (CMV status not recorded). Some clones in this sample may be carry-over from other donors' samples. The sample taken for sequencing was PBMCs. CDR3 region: CASSQNTGEGNQPQHF. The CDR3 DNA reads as TGTGCCAGCAGCCAGAACACAGGGGAGGGCAATCAGCCCCAGCATTTT.